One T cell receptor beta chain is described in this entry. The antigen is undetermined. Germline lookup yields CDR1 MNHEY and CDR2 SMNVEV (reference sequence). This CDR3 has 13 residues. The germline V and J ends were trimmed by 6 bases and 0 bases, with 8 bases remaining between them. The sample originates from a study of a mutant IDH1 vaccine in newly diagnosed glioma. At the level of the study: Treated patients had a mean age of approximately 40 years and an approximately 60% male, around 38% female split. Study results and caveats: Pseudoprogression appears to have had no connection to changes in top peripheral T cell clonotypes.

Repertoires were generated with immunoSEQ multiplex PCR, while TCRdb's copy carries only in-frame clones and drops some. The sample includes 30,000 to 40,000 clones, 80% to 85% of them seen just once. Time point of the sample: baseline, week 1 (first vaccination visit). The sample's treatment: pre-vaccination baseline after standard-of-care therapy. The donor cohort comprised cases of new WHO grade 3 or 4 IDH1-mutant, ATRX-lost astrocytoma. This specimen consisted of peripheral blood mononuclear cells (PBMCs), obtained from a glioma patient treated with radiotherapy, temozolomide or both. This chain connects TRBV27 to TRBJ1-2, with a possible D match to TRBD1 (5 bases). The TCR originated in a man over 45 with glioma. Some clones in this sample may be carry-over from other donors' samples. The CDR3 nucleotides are TGTGCCAGCAGAGGGACGGCTAACTATGGCTACACCTTC. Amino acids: CASRGTANYGYTF.